This T cell receptor (beta chain) emerged from a study of blood T cell repertoires in COVID-19. Profiled with immunoSEQ multiplex PCR; TCRdb holds only in-frame clones, not every one. Of around 60,000 clones listed, about 91% are singletons. CDR1 and CDR2 (germline): MNHEY, SVGEGT. The CDR3 is made up of 18 amino acids. V was clipped by 7 bases and J by 0 bases, with 22 bases between them. The TCR sequence derives from a man in his fifties with active COVID-19. The chain joins TRBV6-2 or TRBV6-3 to TRBJ1-5, with D perhaps matching TRBD1 (6 bases). Sequenced sample: peripheral blood. Written as DNA, the CDR3 is TGTGCCAGCACCCCCTCCCCCAGGACAGCATATAGCAATCAGCCCCAGCATTTT. Its protein is CASTPSPRTAYSNQPQHF.